What follows are 30 T cell receptor beta chains derived from one specimen sequenced in a study of blood T cells in healthy people across ages. A second PCR, run for roughly 7 to 12 cycles, used a sample-barcoded 5' primer plus a J-beta primer mix. TCRdb ran MiXCR on the 5' RACE reads and lists one entry per CDR3 protein. The profile covers fewer than 1.5 million distinct CDR3 sequences, with around 42% appearing a single time and 7.9% taken by the ten largest. The sequencing input was blood. The origin of the receptors is a woman aged 18-29 years in good health.

The V call is TRBV7-3, the J call TRBJ2-1; 10 positions match TRBD2. The DNA end lines up better with TRBJ2-5; the J call may be wrong. The germline gives CDR1 SGHTA, CDR2 FQGTGA. The CDR3 extends over 15 amino acids. In nucleotides, the CDR3 is TGTGCCAGCAGGGTTAGCGGGGGGAGTCAAGAGACCCAGTACTTC. Translated, it gives CASRVSGGSQETQYF.

This clonotype was seen a handful of times. This chain connects TRBV29-1 to TRBJ2-3, with 9 bases identical to TRBD1. CDR1 and CDR2 (germline): SQVTM, ANQGSEA. This CDR3 spans 14 amino acids. V dropped 7 bases and J dropped 0; count of bases not matched to a gene: 5. The CDR3 loop reads CSAGQGRSTDTQYF. The CDR3 bases are TGCAGCGCCGGACAGGGGAGGAGCACAGATACGCAGTATTTT.

The V and J genes are TRBV4-2 and TRBJ2-1; 14 nucleotides agree with TRBD2. The germline V gene has CDR1 LGHNA and CDR2 YNFKEQ. The CDR3 contains 16 residues. V lost 0 bases to trimming and J lost 10 bases; unmatched junction nucleotides: 5. The CDR3 sequence is CASSQEAGLAGVEQFF. CDR3 coding DNA: TGTGCCAGCAGCCAAGAAGCGGGACTAGCGGGAGTCGAGCAGTTCTTC.

This clonotype was observed a handful of times. The V and J genes are TRBV6-6 and TRBJ1-6, with unresolved D. Germline CDR1 is MNHNY and CDR2 is SVGAGI (reference sequence). The CDR3 loop spans 13 amino acids. Trimming took 2 bases from V and 9 from J, leaving 8 bases between them. CDR3 residues: CASSYAELSPLHF. For the CDR3, the DNA is TGTGCCAGCAGTTACGCGGAGCTTTCACCCCTCCACTTT.

The sample holds many counts of this clonotype. The CDR3 region is CASSQERGPSYEQYF. CDR3 DNA sequence: TGCGCCAGCAGCCAAGAGAGGGGGCCCTCCTACGAGCAGTACTTC. J is TRBJ2-7 and V is TRBV4-1; 7 nucleotides line up with TRBD1. The germline V gene encodes CDR1 MGHRA and CDR2 YSYEKL. Germline trimming cut 0 bases from V and 0 bases from J; bases unmatched to any gene: 2. The CDR3 length is 15 residues.

In its sample, this clonotype was seen a few times. The chain combines TRBV9 with TRBJ2-5; 9 bases fit TRBD2. The germline gives CDR1 SGDLS, CDR2 YYNGEE. V lost 4 bases to trimming and J lost 2 bases; unmatched junction nucleotides: 6. This CDR3 is built from 15 residues. CDR3 DNA: TGTGCCAGCAGCATACAGACTAGCGGACAAGAGACCCAGTACTTC. Protein: CASSIQTSGQETQYF.

On this clonotype itself: At one of its ends the junction is not consistent with the germline gene, which may arise from a read error. The chain recombines TRBV7-6 with TRBJ2-1; TRBD2 aligns across 9 bases. CDR3 length equals 17 residues. Per the germline V gene, CDR1 is SGHVS and CDR2 is FNYEAQ. CDR3 in amino acids: CASSLRSSGASYNEQSF. The CDR3 DNA follows: TGTGCCAGCAGCTTAAGGTCTAGCGGGGCCTCCTACAATGAGCAGTCCTTC.

The chain is built from TRBV5-5 and TRBJ2-1, with D unresolved. The better agreement between TRBJ2-7 and the DNA end casts doubt on the J call. Looked up from germline, CDR1 is SGHKS and CDR2 is YYEKEE (reference sequence). This CDR3 contains 16 residues. The chain's CDR3 is CASSLRPRSSYNEQYF. The CDR3 DNA reads as TGTGCCAGCAGCTTGCGGCCTAGGAGCTCCTACAATGAGCAGTACTTC.

This clonotype was observed a few times. The chain has TRBV6-6 and TRBJ2-5, with unresolved D. V lost 0 bases, J lost 6 bases, and 11 bases lay in between. The CDR3 has 14 amino acids. Germline V gene sequence: CDR1 MNHNY, CDR2 SVGAGI (reference sequence). The CDR3 loop is CASSYSTDGKTQYF. The CDR3 DNA reads TGTGCCAGCAGTTACTCGACGGACGGCAAGACCCAGTACTTC.

The chain is built from TRBV29-1 and TRBJ2-3; unclear D gene. There are 11 residues in the CDR3. Trimming pared 1 base from V and 4 bases from J, leaving 3 bases between. The germline CDR1 and CDR2 sequences are SQVTM and ANQGSEA. CDR3: CSVEGSDTQYF. In DNA form, the CDR3 reads TGCAGCGTTGAAGGGTCAGATACGCAGTATTTT.

CDR3 sequence reads: CASSQGYGPTEQFF. CDR3 nucleotide sequence: TGTGCCAGCAGCCAAGGGTACGGCCCCACGGAGCAGTTCTTC. V and J are TRBV4-2 and TRBJ2-1; D remains unclear. The V end lost 1 base, the J end lost 10 bases, and 14 bases lay between the germline ends. The CDR3 loop spans 14 amino acids. The germline gives CDR1 LGHNA, CDR2 YNFKEQ.

This clonotype was counted between two and nine times. V usage is TRBV6-5 and J usage is TRBJ1-6, with a tentative D call TRBD1 (6 bases). There are 16 residues in the CDR3. V was clipped by 0 bases and J by 6 bases, with 12 bases between them. The germline V gene encodes CDR1 MNHEY and CDR2 SVGAGI. This CDR3 is CASSYSPDSTNSPLHF. The CDR3 nucleotides are TGTGCCAGCAGTTACTCGCCGGACAGCACTAATTCACCCCTCCACTTT.

The genes are TRBV6-5 and TRBJ2-7, with TRBD2 matching over 7 bases. The length of the CDR3 is 16 residues. Germline loops: CDR1 MNHEY, CDR2 SVGAGI. The V segment lost 0 bases and the J segment 2 bases; nucleotides outside the gene matches: 7. The CDR3 is CASSYSAGEFAYEQYF. CDR3 sequence (DNA): TGTGCCAGCAGTTACTCTGCGGGGGAGTTTGCCTACGAGCAGTACTTC.

The chain combines TRBV5-6 with TRBJ2-5, with D possibly TRBD2 on 7 matching bases. TRBJ2-7 matches the DNA end more closely, so the J call is doubtful. Germline V CDR1 and CDR2: SGHDT, YYEEEE. The CDR3 loop spans 15 amino acids. The DNA of the CDR3 is TGTGCCAGCAGCACCCCTGGCGGGGGCGAATACGAGCAGTACTTC. Its protein is CASSTPGGGEYEQYF.

The chain links TRBV5-1 to TRBJ1-2; TRBD1 is a possible D gene (5 bases). The V end was cut by 4 bases, the J end by 7 bases, with 17 bases between. The CDR3 sequence is 14 residues long. Germline values: CDR1 SGHRS, CDR2 YFSETQ. The chain's CDR3 is CASSVGDRNGGYTF. For the CDR3, the DNA is TGCGCCAGCAGCGTTGGGGACCGTAACGGTGGCTACACCTTC.

This clonotype was found many times. The chain joins TRBV7-3 to TRBJ1-5, with a possible D match to TRBD1 (5 bases). Trimming stripped 4 bases from V and 3 bases from J, with 19 bases between. Germline V lookup: CDR1 SGHTA, CDR2 FQGTGA. The CDR3 is 17 residues long. The CDR3: CASSSNRARVINQPQHF. Written as DNA, the CDR3 is TGTGCCAGCAGCTCCAACCGGGCCAGGGTAATCAATCAGCCCCAGCATTTT. Using reference TRBV7-3 and TRBJ1-5 for the parts outside the CDR3, the full variable domain is GAGVSQTPSNKVTEKGKYVELRCDPISGHTALYWYRQSLGQGPEFLIYFQGTGAADDSGLPNDRFFAVRPEGSVSTLKIQRTERGDSAVYLCASSSNRARVINQPQHFGDGTRLSIL.

This clonotype was counted between two and nine times. The chain links TRBV20-1 to TRBJ1-4, with 11 positions matching TRBD1. Trimming at V came to 1 base and at J to 4 bases, leaving 5 bases not matched to a gene. CDR1 DFQATT and CDR2 SNEGSKA come from the germline V gene (reference sequence). This CDR3 region has 16 residues. The DNA of the CDR3 is TGCAGTGCTAGAGCCGGACAGGGGGCCCGTAATGAAAAACTGTTTTTT. Translation gives CSARAGQGARNEKLFF.

The chain joins TRBV6-1 to TRBJ2-5, with D possibly matching TRBD2 (6 bases). CDR1 and CDR2 (germline): MNHNS, SASEGT. Trimming removed 2 bases from V and 11 bases from J, with 21 bases in between. This CDR3 region has 15 residues. CDR3 in amino acids: CASSETATGGHEQYF. The CDR3 bases are TGTGCCAGCAGTGAAACAGCCACAGGAGGGCATGAGCAGTACTTC.

There are a few counts of this clonotype. This chain links TRBV7-3 with TRBJ1-2, with D possibly matching TRBD1 (5 bases). V was trimmed by 5 bases and J by 6 bases, leaving 10 bases between them. The CDR3 runs 12 residues. Germline lookup yields CDR1 SGHTA and CDR2 FQGTGA. This CDR3 reads CASSNGGDGYTF. The CDR3, as DNA: TGTGCCAGCAGCAATGGGGGAGATGGCTACACCTTC.

The V call is TRBV7-8, the J call TRBJ1-1, with D perhaps matching TRBD1 (5 bases). The V and J ends lost 5 bases and 1 base respectively, with 20 bases between them. CDR1 is SGHVS and CDR2 is FQNEAQ in the germline V gene. The CDR3 length is 17 residues. The CDR3 region is CASSPRGSTQRNTEAFF. The CDR3 bases are TGTGCCAGCAGCCCTAGGGGTTCGACGCAGCGGAACACTGAAGCTTTCTTT.

This clonotype was detected only a few times. The V call is TRBV27, the J call TRBJ2-3; D perhaps matches TRBD1 (5 bases). V lost 2 bases, J lost 3 bases, and 12 bases lay in between. Germline V gives CDR1 MNHEY, CDR2 SMNVEV (reference sequence). The CDR3 runs to 15 residues. CDR3 protein: CASSLQGSRTDTQYF. DNA of the CDR3: TGTGCCAGCAGTTTACAGGGCAGTCGTACAGATACGCAGTATTTT.

This clonotype turned up a few times. This chain's CDR3 is CASSGGTKSTDTQYF. CDR3 sequence (DNA): TGCGCCAGCAGCGGGGGGACCAAAAGCACAGATACGCAGTATTTT. The chain combines TRBV5-1 with TRBJ2-3; weak D call: TRBD2 (6 bases). The CDR3 is 15 amino acids. The germline V gene encodes CDR1 SGHRS and CDR2 YFSETQ. Deletions cut 4 bases from V and 0 bases from J, with 12 bases between.

In its sample, this clonotype was seen once. V and J are TRBV20-1 and TRBJ2-1, with TRBD2 identical over 9 bases. Losses at the gene ends were 0 bases for V and 4 bases for J; bases not matched to a gene: 4. CDR3 length equals 15 residues. The germline V gene has CDR1 DFQATT and CDR2 SNEGSKA (reference sequence). CDR3 loop: CSARDGAGGYNEQFF. The DNA for the CDR3 is TGCAGTGCTAGAGATGGAGCGGGAGGATACAATGAGCAGTTCTTC.

This clonotype has a handful of counts. The chain joins TRBV21-1 to TRBJ1-5; the table's TRBD1 call for D was not verified on the DNA. TRBV21-1 is a listed pseudogene. The CDR3 runs to 16 residues. CDR3 residues: CASSHGTGGRNQPQHF. The CDR3 DNA follows: TGTGCCAGCAGCCACGGTACGGGGGGCCGCAATCAGCCCCAGCATTTT.

The chain employs TRBV7-3 and TRBJ2-5; 15 bases line up with TRBD2. Germline CDR1 reads SGHTA; CDR2 reads FQGTGA. Trimming took 5 bases from V and 11 from J; bases not matched to a gene: 9. This CDR3 spans 15 amino acids. CDR3 sequence: CASSRTSGGANEQYF. DNA of the CDR3: TGTGCCAGCAGCCGGACTAGCGGGGGGGCTAATGAGCAGTACTTC.

This chain uses TRBV27 with TRBJ1-1, with D uncertain. The ends were cut back, 7 bases at V and 2 bases at J, with 8 bases in the middle. In germline, CDR1 is MNHEY, CDR2 SMNVEV (reference sequence). The CDR3 sequence is 12 residues long. CDR3 region: CASKHGNTEAFF. Here the CDR3 DNA reads TGTGCCAGCAAGCACGGCAACACTGAAGCTTTCTTT.

The chain combines TRBV9 with TRBJ2-4; the match to TRBD2 covers 9 bases. The CDR3 is 17 residues long. Trimming took 0 bases from V and 0 from J; bases not matched to a gene: 4. The germline V gene encodes CDR1 SGDLS and CDR2 YYNGEE. In DNA form, the CDR3 reads TGTGCCAGCAGCGTAGGAGGCGGGGGGGCAGCCAAAAACATTCAGTACTTC. Its translation is CASSVGGGGAAKNIQYF. Full variable domain (missing parts from reference TRBV9 and TRBJ2-4): DSGVTQTPKHLITATGQRVTLRCSPRSGDLSVYWYQQSLDQGLQFLIQYYNGEERAKGNILERFSAQQFPDLHSELNLSSLELGDSALYFCASSVGGGGAAKNIQYFGAGTRLSVL.

The table lists this clonotype with a few counts. In DNA form, the CDR3 reads TGTGCCAGCAGCCAAGGATCTCGATCCTATGGCTACACCTTC. The encoded protein is CASSQGSRSYGYTF. The chain carries TRBV3-1 and TRBJ1-2, with D unresolved. V was trimmed by 1 base and J by 4 bases, leaving 10 bases between them. The germline V gene has CDR1 LGHDT and CDR2 YNNKEL (reference sequence). The CDR3 is 14 residues long.

The chain is built from TRBV10-3 and TRBJ2-1; tentative D call: TRBD2 (5 bases). Germline V gene data show CDR1 as ENHRY and CDR2 as SYGVKD. There are 15 residues in the CDR3. Trimming took 4 bases from V and 6 from J, leaving 16 bases between them. The CDR3 reads CAISVDPKSGNEQFF. CDR3 nucleotides: TGTGCCATCAGTGTCGACCCAAAAAGCGGCAATGAGCAGTTCTTC.

The table lists this clonotype with a few counts. The chain couples TRBV14 to TRBJ2-7; weak D call: TRBD1 (6 bases). Trimming left V 4 bases short and J 6 bases short, with 10 bases between. Germline lookup yields CDR1 SGHDN and CDR2 FVKESK. This CDR3 is built from 12 residues. The CDR3 here is CASSRSGVEQYF. DNA for the CDR3: TGTGCCAGCAGCCGTTCAGGGGTCGAGCAGTACTTC.